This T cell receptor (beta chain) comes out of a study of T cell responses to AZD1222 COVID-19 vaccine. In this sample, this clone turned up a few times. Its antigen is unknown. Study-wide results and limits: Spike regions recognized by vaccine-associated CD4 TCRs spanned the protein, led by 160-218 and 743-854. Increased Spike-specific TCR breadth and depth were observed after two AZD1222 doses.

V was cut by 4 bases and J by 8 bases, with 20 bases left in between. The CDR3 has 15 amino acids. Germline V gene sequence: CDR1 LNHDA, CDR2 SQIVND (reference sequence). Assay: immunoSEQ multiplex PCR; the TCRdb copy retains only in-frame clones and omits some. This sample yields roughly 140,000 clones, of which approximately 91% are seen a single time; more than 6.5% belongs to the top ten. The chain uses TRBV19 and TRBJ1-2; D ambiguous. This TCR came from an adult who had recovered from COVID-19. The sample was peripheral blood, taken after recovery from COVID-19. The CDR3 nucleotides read TGTGCCAGTAGTACATTTGGGGTCAGAATGGACGGCTACACCTTC. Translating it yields CASSTFGVRMDGYTF.